A single sample is the source of the 31 T cell receptor beta chains below, sequenced in a study of blood T cells in healthy people across ages. A second PCR, run for roughly 7 to 12 cycles, used a sample-barcoded 5' primer plus a J-beta primer mix. Each CDR3 protein is one row after TCRdb ran MiXCR on the 5' RACE reads. The sample has over 450,000 distinct CDR3 sequences; under 30% are singletons. The same sample was also studied in work on T cells of mothers and their children.

The sequenced sample consisted of blood. Every receptor here comes from a boy younger than 18 in good health.

This chain connects TRBV7-2 to TRBJ2-2, with D possibly TRBD1 on 6 matching bases. Germline CDR1 and CDR2: SGHTA and FQGNSA. This CDR3 is 16 amino acids long. V was shortened by 5 bases and J by 7 bases, with 20 bases between the two germline ends. The CDR3 DNA reads as TGTGCCAGCAGCATAAGGGGGTCGGCTAGTGGCGGGGAGCTGTTTTTT. The encoded protein is CASSIRGSASGGELFF. Complete variable domain (other parts from reference TRBV7-2 and TRBJ2-2): GAGVSQSPSNKVTEKGKDVELRCDPISGHTALYWYRQSLGQGLEFLIYFQGNSAPDKSGLPSDRFSAERTGGSVSTLTIQRTQQEDSAVYLCASSIRGSASGGELFFGEGSRLTVL.

This clonotype was observed a few times. Here the CDR3 reads CASSQGPGLEAFF. The CDR3, as DNA: TGCGCCAGCAGCCAAGGGCCAGGACTTGAAGCTTTCTTT. J is TRBJ1-1 and V is TRBV4-3; D gene uncertain. This CDR3 contains 13 residues. The V end was cut by 1 base, the J end by 7 bases, with 10 bases between. The germline V gene encodes CDR1 LGHNA and CDR2 YSLEER.

The chain recombines TRBV15 with TRBJ2-1, with 8 nucleotides matching TRBD1. V trimming: 1 base; J trimming: 10 bases; junction bases outside the gene matches: 6. CDR1 LNHNV and CDR2 YYDKDF come from the germline V gene (reference sequence). This CDR3 is 14 amino acids long. The CDR3 DNA sequence: TGTGCCACCAGCAGAGTTGGGACAGGAAAAGAGCAGTTCTTC. Its translation is CATSRVGTGKEQFF. Variable domain in full (rest from reference TRBV15 and TRBJ2-1): DAMVIQNPRYQVTQFGKPVTLSCSQTLNHNVMYWYQQKSSQAPKLLFHYYDKDFNNEADTPDNFQSRRPNTSFCFLDIRSPGLGDTAMYLCATSRVGTGKEQFFGPGTRLTVL.

This clonotype occurred a few times. V and J are TRBV3-1 and TRBJ1-1, with 7 bases identical to TRBD1. CDR1 and CDR2 (germline): LGHDT, YNNKEL (reference sequence). This CDR3 region has 13 residues. J was trimmed by 11 bases and V by 4 bases; bases with no gene match: 10. CDR3 sequence: CASSRIPTGRAFF. CDR3 nucleotide sequence: TGTGCCAGCAGCCGTATACCGACAGGGCGCGCTTTCTTT.

This clonotype was observed a handful of times. V gene TRBV28 combines with J gene TRBJ2-7, with TRBD1 as a possible D gene (8 bases). The V end lost 9 bases, the J end lost 6 bases, and 18 bases lay between the germline ends. This CDR3 region has 13 residues. Germline V gives CDR1 MDHEN, CDR2 SYDVKM. The CDR3 loop reads CASYRQGRGEQYF. The CDR3 DNA sequence: TGTGCCAGTTATCGACAGGGGAGGGGCGAGCAGTACTTC. Full variable domain (rest looked up from reference TRBV28 and TRBJ2-7): DVKVTQSSRYLVKRTGEKVFLECVQDMDHENMFWYRQDPGLGLRLIYFSYDVKMKEKGDIPEGYSVSREKKERFSLILESASTNQTSMYLCASYRQGRGEQYFGPGTRLTVT.

V gene TRBV6-5 combines with J gene TRBJ2-2; possibly TRBD2 for D (6 bases). Deletions cut 2 bases from V and 2 bases from J, with 12 bases between. In germline, CDR1 is MNHEY, CDR2 SVGAGI. The CDR3 has 16 amino acids. DNA of the CDR3: TGTGCCAGCAGTTACGCCGGGACTGCAAACACCGGGGAGCTGTTTTTT. It yields the protein CASSYAGTANTGELFF.

A remark on this clonotype: Relative to the germline gene, one junction end is altered; a read error may explain this. This sequence joins TRBV10-3 and TRBJ2-1; TRBD2 might be the D (6 bases). The CDR3 length is 15 residues. From germline, CDR1 is ENHRY and CDR2 SYGVKD. CDR3 sequence (DNA): TGTGCCATCAGTGACCCGGGACTCCAACACAATGGGCAGTTCTTC. Protein: CAISDPGLQHNGQFF.

This clonotype was recorded a few times. The rearrangement joins TRBV6-1 to TRBJ2-1; D is unclear. Germline V lookup: CDR1 MNHNS, CDR2 SASEGT. This CDR3 region has 11 residues. Trimming took 6 bases from V and 8 from J, leaving 8 bases between them. The CDR3 DNA sequence: TGTGCCAGCAGCCCCGCGTATGAGCAGTTCTTC. It translates to CASSPAYEQFF.

The sample holds a few counts of this clonotype. The CDR3 protein is CASSPLQGAGEKLFF. The CDR3 DNA sequence: TGTGCCAGCAGTCCGCTGCAGGGGGCTGGGGAAAAACTGTTTTTT. The chain carries TRBV27 and TRBJ1-4; TRBD1 matches 8 bases. With 5 bases clipped from V and 8 bases from J, the junction kept 10 bases outside the gene matches. CDR1 is MNHEY and CDR2 is SMNVEV in the germline V gene (reference sequence). The CDR3 runs 15 residues.

This clonotype was counted many times. The V gene is TRBV7-2, the J gene TRBJ2-7; weak D call: TRBD1 (6 bases). V was clipped by 6 bases and J by 4 bases, with 10 bases between them. Per the germline V gene, CDR1 is SGHTA and CDR2 is FQGNSA. This CDR3 is built from 12 residues. The CDR3 bases are TGTGCCAGCAGTCGAGACAGGTACGAGCAGTACTTC. Its translation: CASSRDRYEQYF.

This chain links TRBV7-2 with TRBJ2-5; 8 nucleotides align to TRBD2. Germline CDR1 reads SGHTA; CDR2 reads FQGNSA. The V and J ends lost 1 base and 4 bases, in that order; junction bases with no gene match: 5. The CDR3 covers 15 residues. The chain's CDR3 is CASSLGGLGRETQYF. The CDR3 DNA follows: TGTGCCAGCAGCTTAGGGGGACTAGGACGAGAGACCCAGTACTTC.

This clonotype has more than one count but fewer than ten. V gene TRBV6-1 combines with J gene TRBJ2-5, with a possible D match to TRBD2 (5 bases). CDR1 is MNHNS, CDR2 SASEGT, per germline. CDR3 length: 14 amino acids. Trimming pared 7 bases from V and 1 base from J, leaving 13 bases between. CDR3 protein: CASTLAKFQETQYF. DNA for the CDR3: TGTGCCAGCACCTTAGCGAAATTCCAAGAGACCCAGTACTTC.

Remarks on this clonotype: This may be a read error: a much more frequent sequence differs by one nucleotide. CDR3 sequence: CSTRAGSEKLFF. The CDR3 nucleotides are TGCAGTACTAGGGCAGGGAGTGAAAAACTGTTTTTT. The rearrangement joins TRBV20-1 to TRBJ1-4; perhaps TRBD1 as D (5 bases). The CDR3 is 12 amino acids. CDR1 DFQATT and CDR2 SNEGSKA come from the germline V gene (reference sequence).

This clonotype was picked up a small number of times. Here the CDR3 DNA reads TGTGCCAGCAGCCCACGGGCCGGGACAGGGGTCTCCGGCTACACCTTC. Encoded protein: CASSPRAGTGVSGYTF. V usage is TRBV6-6 and J usage is TRBJ1-2; 10 bases align to TRBD1. The V gene's germline CDR1 is MNHNY and CDR2 SVGAGI (reference sequence). V shed 6 bases, J shed 8 bases, and the junction held 15 bases outside the gene matches. The CDR3 covers 16 residues.

The gene calls are TRBV6-5 and TRBJ2-3, with D perhaps TRBD2 (6 bases). The germline V gene has CDR1 MNHEY and CDR2 SVGAGI. The V end lost 8 bases, the J end lost 1 base, and 16 bases lay between the germline ends. The CDR3 is made up of 15 amino acids. This chain's CDR3 is CASARSGRGTDTQYF. The CDR3 bases are TGTGCCAGCGCAAGGTCCGGGAGAGGCACAGATACGCAGTATTTT.

Only a few counts were recorded for this clonotype. This chain uses TRBV19 with TRBJ2-2, with D maybe TRBD1 (5 bases). The CDR3 runs to 17 residues. From germline, CDR1 is LNHDA and CDR2 SQIVND (reference sequence). V lost 7 bases and J lost 6, with 24 bases in between. Written as DNA, the CDR3 is TGTGCCAGTACCGACGACCAGGTACAGGTACAGGCCGGGGAGCTGTTTTTT. It codes for CASTDDQVQVQAGELFF.

This chain uses TRBV7-9 with TRBJ2-5; possible D gene TRBD2, 5 bases. This CDR3 contains 14 residues. Per germline, CDR1 SEHNR and CDR2 FQNEAQ (reference sequence). Trimming removed 2 bases from V and 2 bases from J, with 9 bases in between. DNA for the CDR3: TGTGCCAGCAGCTTAAGGGAGCGGCAAGAGACCCAGTACTTC. Translating it yields CASSLRERQETQYF.

CDR3 protein: CASSLGQDDTEAFF. For the CDR3, the DNA is TGCGCCAGCAGCTTGGGACAGGATGACACTGAAGCTTTCTTT. V is TRBV5-1 and J is TRBJ1-1; D perhaps matches TRBD1 (6 bases). CDR1 and CDR2 from the germline V gene are SGHRS and YFSETQ. The CDR3 is 14 residues long. The ends were cut back, 0 bases at V and 3 bases at J, with 9 bases in the middle.

This clonotype was seen many times. The chain links TRBV29-1 to TRBJ2-7; D remains unclear. The V end lost 0 bases, the J end lost 2 bases, and 14 bases lay between the germline ends. CDR3 length equals 15 residues. Looked up from germline, CDR1 is SQVTM and CDR2 is ANQGSEA. CDR3 sequence reads: CSVEDQTQETYEQYF. The CDR3 DNA sequence: TGCAGCGTTGAAGATCAAACGCAGGAAACCTACGAGCAGTACTTC.

This clonotype was seen only a few times. V is TRBV7-6 and J is TRBJ1-3, with 7 bases aligning to TRBD1. Germline CDR1 reads SGHVS; CDR2 reads FNYEAQ. The CDR3 loop spans 15 amino acids. With V trimmed by 1 base and J by 0 bases, 0 bases remained unmatched. The DNA for the CDR3 is TGTGCCAGCAGCTTAGGGGACAGCTCTGGAAACACCATATATTTT. This sequence encodes CASSLGDSSGNTIYF.

This clonotype has more than one count but fewer than ten. The chain recombines TRBV19 with TRBJ2-5; a weak D match, TRBD2 (6 bases). Near its end, the DNA agrees better with TRBJ2-7, so the J call may be wrong. This CDR3 comprises 13 residues. Germline V gene lookup returns CDR1 LNHDA and CDR2 SQIVND (reference sequence). The CDR3: CASSISEGYEQYF. The CDR3 bases are TGTGCCAGTAGTATATCGGAGGGCTACGAGCAGTACTTC.

This chain's CDR3 is CASSRGDRGLNEQFF. Here the CDR3 DNA reads TGTGCCAGCAGCCGAGGGGACAGGGGGCTCAATGAGCAGTTCTTC. The chain uses TRBV7-9 and TRBJ2-1; 12 bases are a match to TRBD1. This CDR3 has 15 amino acids. CDR1 SEHNR and CDR2 FQNEAQ come from the germline V gene (reference sequence). J was trimmed by 6 bases and V by 5 bases; bases with no gene match: 5.

A few counts support this clonotype. The junction and the germline gene differ at one end; a read error may be behind it. The rearrangement uses TRBV5-6 and TRBJ2-1; TRBD2 matches at 7 bases. Germline CDR1 SGHDT, CDR2 YYEEEE. This CDR3 is built from 17 residues. The chain's CDR3 is CTSSRGWRGSSYNEQFF. Written as DNA, the CDR3 is TGTACCAGCAGCCGGGGCTGGCGGGGGAGCTCCTACAATGAGCAGTTCTTC.

The chain links TRBV10-3 to TRBJ2-3; 8 positions match TRBD2. Germline values: CDR1 ENHRY, CDR2 SYGVKD. J was trimmed by 4 bases and V by 2 bases; bases with no gene match: 14. The CDR3 consists of 18 residues. CDR3: CAISEGRYGRALSDTQYF. In nucleotides, the CDR3 is TGTGCCATCAGTGAGGGCCGGTACGGGAGGGCCTTATCAGATACGCAGTATTTT.

This clonotype was seen a few times. CDR3 loop: CASSQDRGGGFYEQYF. Here the CDR3 DNA reads TGCGCCAGCAGCCAAGATCGAGGCGGGGGATTCTACGAGCAGTACTTC. V usage is TRBV4-3 and J usage is TRBJ2-5, with 7 positions matching TRBD2. The tail of the sequence fits TRBJ2-7 better, so the J call may be wrong. This CDR3 comprises 16 residues. Looked up from germline, CDR1 is LGHNA and CDR2 is YSLEER.

Comment on this clonotype: The junction differs from germline at one of its ends, possibly a read error. The CDR3 loop reads CAGSDSSGDTDTQYF. CDR3 sequence (DNA): TGTGCCGGCAGTGACTCTAGCGGAGACACAGATACGCAGTATTTT. The rearrangement uses TRBV6-4 and TRBJ2-3, with 7 positions matching TRBD2. Germline V gives CDR1 MRHNA, CDR2 SNTAGT. The CDR3 totals 15 residues.

This clonotype has just a few counts. This chain uses TRBV7-2 with TRBJ2-3, with TRBD2 as a possible D gene (6 bases). With 6 bases removed from V and 6 bases from J, the gap between germline ends came to 10 bases. The length of the CDR3 is 12 residues. Germline values: CDR1 SGHTA, CDR2 FQGNSA. The CDR3 nucleotides read TGTGCCAGCAGATCTGGGGGGGATACGCAGTATTTT. This sequence encodes CASRSGGDTQYF.

The rearrangement uses TRBV6-5 and TRBJ2-3; 7 bases fit TRBD2. J lost 2 bases, V lost 6 bases, and 8 bases had no gene match. Looked up from germline, CDR1 is MNHEY and CDR2 is SVGAGI. The CDR3 loop spans 15 amino acids. The CDR3 coding sequence is TGTGCCAGCAGCCCCGGGGAGGGCTCCACAGATACGCAGTATTTT. Amino acid sequence: CASSPGEGSTDTQYF.

This chain uses TRBV28 with TRBJ1-4; perhaps TRBD1 as D (5 bases). V was clipped by 2 bases and J by 8 bases, with 9 bases between them. The CDR3 covers 13 residues. Germline V gene data show CDR1 as MDHEN and CDR2 as SYDVKM. Here the CDR3 DNA reads TGTGCCAGCAGTTTAGCAGGGAGGGAAAAACTGTTTTTT. This gives the protein CASSLAGREKLFF.

The chain recombines TRBV20-1 with TRBJ2-3, with D tentatively TRBD2 (6 bases). Trimming left V 4 bases short and J 3 bases short, with 17 bases between. The CDR3 has 15 amino acids. Germline assignment: CDR1 DFQATT and CDR2 SNEGSKA (reference sequence). Here the CDR3 DNA reads TGCAGTGCTAACTCGCCTCGGGAGCGGACAGATACGCAGTATTTT. This gives the protein CSANSPRERTDTQYF.

This clonotype has a handful of counts. The V and J genes are TRBV3-1 and TRBJ1-1, with D possibly TRBD1 on 5 matching bases. V shed 2 bases and J shed 5 bases, with 18 bases lying between them. The V gene's germline CDR1 is LGHDT and CDR2 YNNKEL (reference sequence). This CDR3 comprises 16 residues. Here the CDR3 reads CASSQSLGDSRTEAFF. The CDR3 DNA follows: TGTGCCAGCAGCCAAAGTTTGGGGGATTCAAGGACTGAAGCTTTCTTT.